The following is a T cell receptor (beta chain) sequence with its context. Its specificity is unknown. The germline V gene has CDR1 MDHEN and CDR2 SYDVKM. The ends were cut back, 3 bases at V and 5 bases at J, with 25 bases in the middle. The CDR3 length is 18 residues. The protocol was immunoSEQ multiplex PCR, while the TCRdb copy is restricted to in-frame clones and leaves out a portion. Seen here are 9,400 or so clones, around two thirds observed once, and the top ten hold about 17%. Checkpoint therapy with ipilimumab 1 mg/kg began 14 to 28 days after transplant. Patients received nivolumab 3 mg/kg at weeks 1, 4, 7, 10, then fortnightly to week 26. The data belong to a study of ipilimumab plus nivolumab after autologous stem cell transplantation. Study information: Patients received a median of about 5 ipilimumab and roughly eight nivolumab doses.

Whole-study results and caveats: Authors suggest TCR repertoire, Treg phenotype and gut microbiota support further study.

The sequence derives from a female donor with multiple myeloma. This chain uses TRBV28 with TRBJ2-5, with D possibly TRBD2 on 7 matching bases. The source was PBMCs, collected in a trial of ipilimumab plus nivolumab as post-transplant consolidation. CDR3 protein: CASSLLRGPGGRGETQYF. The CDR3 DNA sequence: TGTGCCAGCAGTTTGCTCAGGGGTCCAGGCGGGAGAGGGGAGACCCAGTACTTC.